The rows below give T cell receptor beta chains drawn from one sample of a study of T cell repertoires in cytomegalovirus infection. Antigens of these TCRs are unknown. From the reads, TCRdb called clonotypes with MiXCR, one entry per CDR3 protein. The top ten hold 20% of the sample, which has hundreds of thousands of distinct CDR3 sequences, 25% to 35% seen once. The sequencing used cultured PBMCs, collected from culture after CMV antigen stimulation. The source of these receptors is a human donor in good health (CMV status not recorded). Some clones in this sample may be carry-over from other donors' samples. The CDR3 runs from the conserved cysteine through the conserved F or W. Fields, in order: V gene, J gene, clone size, D gene, CDR3 protein, CDR3 DNA. A D gene is named only where the DNA matches it firmly. Rows may omit the clone size; those that give it use once, few, many or a size class.

TRBV7-6	TRBJ2-2	few	NA	CASSFPGQPNTGELFF	TGTGCCAGCAGCTTCCCGGGGCAGCCGAACACCGGGGAGCTGTTTTTT
TRBV5-1	TRBJ2-3	NA	NA	CASSLAAGLIPDTQYF	TGCGCCAGCAGCTTGGCGGCAGGCCTAATACCAGATACGCAGTATTTT
TRBV28	TRBJ2-7	many	NA	CASGTNSFSYEQYF	TGTGCCAGCGGAACCAACTCGTTCTCCTACGAGCAGTACTTC
TRBV7-6	TRBJ2-3	many	TRBD2	CASSLAPVHVTGGTEATQYF	TGTGCCAGCAGCTTAGCGCCTGTCCATGTTACGGGAGGGACCGAAGCTACGCAGTATTTT
TRBV20-1	TRBJ2-7	NA	NA	CSAIQRTAGSLPYEQYF	TGCAGTGCTATCCAACGGACAGCTGGATCCCTCCCCTACGAGCAGTACTTC
TRBV7-6	TRBJ1-1	NA	TRBD1	CASSSYRGKNTEAFF	TGTGCCAGCAGCAGCTACAGGGGTAAAAACACTGAAGCTTTCTTT
TRBV4-1	TRBJ1-1	few	NA	CASSQERGYWGVTEAFF	TGCGCCAGCAGCCAAGAACGGGGGTATTGGGGGGTCACTGAAGCTTTCTTT
TRBV7-4	TRBJ2-1	NA	NA	CASSSTQGNEQFF	TGTGCCAGCAGCTCGACCCAGGGCAATGAGCAGTTCTTC
TRBV7-9	TRBJ2-7	NA	TRBD2	CASSPAGGVYEQYF	TGTGCCAGCAGCCCAGCGGGAGGGGTCTACGAGCAGTACTTC
TRBV7-3	TRBJ2-1	NA	TRBD2	CASSFDRTSGYNEQFF	TGTGCCAGCAGCTTCGATCGGACTAGCGGATACAATGAGCAGTTCTTC
TRBV27	TRBJ2-3	NA	NA	CASSPRRGTDTQYF	TGTGCCAGCAGTCCCCGACGAGGCACAGATACGCAGTATTTT
TRBV7-9	TRBJ1-2	NA	TRBD1	CASSYRQGGYGYTF	TGTGCCAGCAGCTATAGACAGGGCGGATATGGCTACACCTTC
TRBV30	TRBJ2-2	NA	NA	CAWTTGWPGTGELFF	TGTGCCTGGACCACCGGCTGGCCCGGCACCGGGGAGCTGTTTTTT
TRBV7-8	TRBJ1-3	NA	NA	CASSPQTTGSGNTIYF	TGTGCCAGCAGCCCTCAAACGACAGGCTCTGGAAACACCATATATTTT
TRBV28	TRBJ2-2	few	TRBD1	CASSPGTGNPARLFF	TGTGCCAGCAGTCCCGGGACAGGGAACCCAGCACGGCTGTTTTTT
TRBV7-9	TRBJ2-3	NA	NA	CASSFRTRDTQYF	TGTGCCAGCAGCTTCCGGACCAGAGATACGCAGTATTTT
TRBV6-5	TRBJ1-5	NA	NA	CASSPMGEGNQPQHF	TGTGCCAGCAGCCCCATGGGAGAGGGAAATCAGCCCCAGCATTTT
TRBV7-3	TRBJ1-1	many	NA	CASSGEGWQTSEAFF	TGTGCCAGCAGCGGGGAGGGGTGGCAAACTAGCGAAGCTTTCTTT
TRBV20-1	TRBJ2-5	NA	NA	CSAHRDHQETQYF	TGCAGTGCCCACCGAGACCACCAAGAGACCCAGTACTTC
TRBV11-2	TRBJ2-5	NA	TRBD2	CASSLSSGGLQETQYF	TGTGCCAGCAGCTTATCCAGCGGGGGGCTCCAAGAGACCCAGTACTTC
TRBV5-3	TRBJ2-7	NA	TRBD1	CASSTRRDRPHEQYF	TGTGCCAGCAGCACCCGACGGGACAGGCCCCACGAGCAGTACTTC
TRBV7-6	TRBJ2-1	few	TRBD2	CASVGEGYNEQFF	TGTGCCAGCGTCGGGGAGGGATACAATGAGCAGTTCTTC
TRBV7-9	TRBJ2-3	NA	NA	CASSLLSPPDTQYF	TGTGCCAGCAGCTTATTATCCCCTCCAGATACGCAGTATTTT
TRBV7-2	TRBJ2-3	few	NA	CASSRTDLDTQYF	TGTGCCAGCAGCCGGACGGACTTAGATACGCAGTATTTT
TRBV12-3/TRBV12-4	TRBJ2-7	NA	NA	CASSLGRPAGGLDEQYF	TGTGCCAGCAGCTTGGGCCGCCCAGCCGGAGGCTTAGACGAGCAGTACTTC
TRBV19	TRBJ1-2	many	NA	CASSVGLNYGYTF	TGTGCCAGTAGTGTGGGACTTAACTATGGCTACACCTTC
TRBV6-6	TRBJ1-6	NA	NA	CASSYVHFQDSPLHF	TGTGCCAGCAGTTACGTGCACTTTCAGGATTCACCCCTCCACTTT
TRBV2	TRBJ1-1	NA	NA	CASSYQGRNTEAFF	TGTGCCAGCAGTTACCAGGGAAGGAACACTGAAGCTTTCTTT
TRBV6-1	TRBJ2-5	few	TRBD1	CASTSRPGDRAQETQYF	TGTGCCAGCACCTCTAGGCCGGGGGACAGGGCGCAAGAGACCCAGTACTTC
TRBV14	TRBJ1-2	few	TRBD1	CASSQGAQGRYGYTF	TGTGCCAGCAGCCAAGGAGCACAGGGGAGATATGGCTACACCTTC
TRBV7-2	TRBJ2-7	many	NA	CASSLRGQSSYEQYF	TGTGCCAGCAGCTTACGTGGACAGAGTTCCTACGAGCAGTACTTC
TRBV6-5	TRBJ2-1	few	NA	CASSPQDPHGSYNEQFF	TGTGCCAGCAGTCCTCAGGATCCCCACGGGTCCTACAATGAGCAGTTCTTC
TRBV7-9	TRBJ2-1	many	TRBD2	CASSKAGLAGNEQFF	TGTGCCAGCAGCAAGGCGGGACTAGCCGGCAATGAGCAGTTCTTC
TRBV7-6	TRBJ2-5	NA	TRBD2	CASSLTSGMRGETQYF	TGTGCCAGCAGCTTGACTAGCGGAATGAGAGGGGAGACCCAGTACTTC
TRBV7-9	TRBJ2-2	NA	NA	CASSLAGQRSRLAAAGELFF	TGTGCCAGCAGCTTAGCAGGACAGAGATCGAGACTAGCTGCGGCCGGGGAGCTGTTTTTT
TRBV7-8	TRBJ1-1	NA	TRBD1	CASRLYRGQHEAFF	TGTGCCAGCAGACTCTACAGGGGGCAACATGAAGCTTTCTTT
TRBV7-2	TRBJ2-1	few	NA	CASSLARDNEQFF	TGTGCCAGCAGCCTGGCCCGGGACAATGAGCAGTTCTTC
TRBV11-2	TRBJ2-5	once	NA	CASSSGTEAWETQYF	TGTGCCAGCAGCTCCGGGACTGAGGCTTGGGAGACCCAGTACTTC
TRBV7-2	TRBJ1-5	NA	NA	CASGPVDVPQHF	TGTGCCAGCGGCCCGGTGGACGTGCCCCAGCATTTT
TRBV2	TRBJ2-1	NA	NA	CASSERDSSYNEQFF	TGTGCCAGCAGTGAGAGGGATAGCTCCTACAATGAGCAGTTCTTC
TRBV7-9	TRBJ2-6	many	TRBD2	CASSPTSGQSSGANVLTF	TGTGCCAGCAGCCCGACTAGCGGGCAGAGCTCTGGGGCCAACGTCCTGACTTTC
TRBV6-2/TRBV6-3	TRBJ2-1	NA	NA	CASSYGVDEQFF	TGTGCCAGCAGTTACGGGGTCGATGAGCAGTTCTTC
TRBV27	TRBJ1-6	few	NA	CASSTDSPRTPLHF	TGTGCCAGCAGTACCGACAGCCCACGGACACCCCTCCACTTT
TRBV7-3	TRBJ2-1	few	NA	CASSLNPQGPYNEQFF	TGTGCCAGCAGCTTAAATCCACAGGGACCCTACAATGAGCAGTTCTTC
TRBV6-6	TRBJ1-6	many	TRBD1	CASRDRGDSPLHF	TGTGCCAGCAGGGACAGGGGTGACTCACCCCTCCACTTT
TRBV4-1	TRBJ1-1	NA	TRBD1	CASREKGQGGTEAFF	TGCGCCAGCAGGGAAAAGGGACAGGGCGGGACTGAAGCTTTCTTT
TRBV7-9	TRBJ2-5	NA	TRBD1	CASSPLPGQGGETQYF	TGTGCCAGCAGCCCCCTACCGGGACAGGGAGGAGAGACCCAGTACTTC
TRBV12-3/TRBV12-4	TRBJ2-5	NA	NA	CASSSGQSGTQYF	TGTGCCAGCAGCTCCGGACAGTCTGGTACCCAGTACTTC
TRBV20-1	TRBJ2-7	NA	NA	CSASAGISYEQYF	TGCAGTGCTAGTGCGGGAATCTCCTACGAGCAGTACTTC
TRBV7-2	TRBJ1-6	few	NA	CASSLGGLESLHF	TGTGCCAGCAGCTTAGGGGGGCTGGAGTCCCTCCACTTT
TRBV7-9	TRBJ1-1	few	NA	CASSLAWDNTEAFF	TGTGCCAGCAGCTTAGCGTGGGATAACACTGAAGCTTTCTTT
TRBV2	TRBJ1-1	many	NA	CASSDPPGREAFF	TGTGCCAGCAGTGACCCCCCGGGTCGAGAAGCTTTCTTT